This TCR beta chain was observed in a study of HIV-infected patients and healthy controls. The sample holds a few counts of this clonotype. A single record per CDR3 protein comes from TCRdb applying MiXCR to the 5' RACE reads. The sample lists 18,000 or so distinct CDR3 sequences, 15% to 20% occurring once. Germline V CDR1 and CDR2: MGHDK, SYGVNS. The CDR3 length is 15 residues. The J segment lost 4 bases and the V segment lost 5 bases, leaving 8 bases of the junction unmatched. This clonotype was sampled from a human donor in good health. Sequenced sample: CD8+ T cells from blood. This chain links TRBV25-1 with TRBJ2-5; 9 bases are a match to TRBD1. This CDR3 is CASSTATGGGETQYF. The DNA of the CDR3 is TGTGCCAGCAGTACCGCGACAGGGGGAGGAGAGACCCAGTACTTC.